This T cell receptor beta chain was recorded in a study of breast tumors, draining lymph nodes, adjacent tissues. Axillary draining lymph nodes of breast cancer patients supplied the node samples. TCRdb called the multiplex PCR reads again in MiXCR, with one record for every CDR3 protein. The sample records about 130,000 distinct CDR3 sequences, approximately 20% being singletons. As regards this clonotype: A clone one base away is much larger, so this may be a read error.

This CDR3 comprises 13 residues. CDR1 is SEHNR and CDR2 is FQNEAQ in the germline V gene (reference sequence). Trimming left V 5 bases short and J 5 bases short, with 9 bases between. This rearrangement joins TRBV7-9 to TRBJ2-2; D is unresolved. Sequencing used axillary lymph node tissue. The sequence was obtained from a female donor with breast cancer. Some clones in this sample may be carry-over from other donors' samples. The CDR3 nucleotides read TGTGCCAGCAGCGTACCCCCGACCGGGGAGCTGTTTTTT. Its protein is CASSVPPTGELFF. Complete variable domain (other parts from reference TRBV7-9 and TRBJ2-2): DTGVSQNPRHKITKRGQNVTFRCDPISEHNRLYWYRQTLGQGPEFLTYFQNEAQLEKSRLLSDRFSAERPKGSFSTLEIQRTEQGDSAMYLCASSVPPTGELFFGEGSRLTVL.